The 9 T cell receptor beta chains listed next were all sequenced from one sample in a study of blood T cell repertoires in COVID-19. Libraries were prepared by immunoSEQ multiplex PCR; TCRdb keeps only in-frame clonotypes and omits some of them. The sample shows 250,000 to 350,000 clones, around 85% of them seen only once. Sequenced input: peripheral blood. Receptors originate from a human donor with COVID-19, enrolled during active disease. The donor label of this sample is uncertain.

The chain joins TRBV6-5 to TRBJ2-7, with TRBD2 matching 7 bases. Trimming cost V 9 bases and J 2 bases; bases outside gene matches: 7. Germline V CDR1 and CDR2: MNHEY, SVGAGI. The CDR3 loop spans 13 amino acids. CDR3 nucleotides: TGTGCCAGTACTAGCGCCGCCACCTACGAGCAGTACTTC. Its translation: CASTSAATYEQYF.

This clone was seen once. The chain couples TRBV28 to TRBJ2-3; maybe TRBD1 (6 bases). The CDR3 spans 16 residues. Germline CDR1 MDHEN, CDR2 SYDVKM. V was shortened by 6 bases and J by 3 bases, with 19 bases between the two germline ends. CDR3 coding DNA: TGTGCCAGCAGATTTAGAGACAGGCCCCCAACAGATACGCAGTATTTT. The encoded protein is CASRFRDRPPTDTQYF.

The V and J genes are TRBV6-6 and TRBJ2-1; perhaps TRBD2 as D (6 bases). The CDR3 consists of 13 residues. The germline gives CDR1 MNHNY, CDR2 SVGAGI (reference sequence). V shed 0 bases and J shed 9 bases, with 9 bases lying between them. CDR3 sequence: CASSYSLGGEQFF. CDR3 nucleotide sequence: TGTGCCAGCAGTTACTCGCTGGGGGGTGAGCAGTTCTTC.

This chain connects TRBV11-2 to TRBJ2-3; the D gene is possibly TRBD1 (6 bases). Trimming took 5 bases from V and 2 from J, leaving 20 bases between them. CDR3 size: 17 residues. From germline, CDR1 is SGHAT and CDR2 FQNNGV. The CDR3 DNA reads TGTGCCAGCAGCCTAAACCCTCCAGGGGTCCCCACAGATACGCAGTATTTT. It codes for CASSLNPPGVPTDTQYF.

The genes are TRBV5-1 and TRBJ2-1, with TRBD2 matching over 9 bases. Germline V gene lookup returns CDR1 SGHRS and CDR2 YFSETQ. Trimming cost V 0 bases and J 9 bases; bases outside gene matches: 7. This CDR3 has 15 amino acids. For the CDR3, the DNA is TGCGCCAGCAGCTTGGAGGCTAGCGGGATCGGTGAGCAGTTCTTC. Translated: CASSLEASGIGEQFF.

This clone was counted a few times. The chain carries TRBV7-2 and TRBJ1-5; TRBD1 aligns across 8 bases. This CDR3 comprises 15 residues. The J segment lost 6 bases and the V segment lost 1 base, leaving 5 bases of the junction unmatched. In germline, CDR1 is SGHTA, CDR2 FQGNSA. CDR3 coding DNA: TGTGCCAGCAGCTTAGGGACAGGGAACGGTCAGCCCCAGCATTTT. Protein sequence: CASSLGTGNGQPQHF.

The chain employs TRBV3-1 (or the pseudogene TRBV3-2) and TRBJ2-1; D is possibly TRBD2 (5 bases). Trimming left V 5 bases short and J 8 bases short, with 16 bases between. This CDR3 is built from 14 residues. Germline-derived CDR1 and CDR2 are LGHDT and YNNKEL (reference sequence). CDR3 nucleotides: TGTGCCAGCAGCGGACCGGTCCCCGGGGATGAGCAGTTCTTC. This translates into CASSGPVPGDEQFF.

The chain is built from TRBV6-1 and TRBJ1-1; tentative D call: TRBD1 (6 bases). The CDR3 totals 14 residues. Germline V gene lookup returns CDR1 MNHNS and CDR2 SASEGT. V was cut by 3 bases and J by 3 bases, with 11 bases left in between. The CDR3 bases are TGTGCCAGCAGTGAGTTACAGGGTTACACTGAAGCTTTCTTT. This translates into CASSELQGYTEAFF.

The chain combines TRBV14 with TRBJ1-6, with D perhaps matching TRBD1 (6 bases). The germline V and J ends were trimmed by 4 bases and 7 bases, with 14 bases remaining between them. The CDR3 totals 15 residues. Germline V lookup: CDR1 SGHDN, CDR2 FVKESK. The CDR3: CASSPLGGQNSPLHF. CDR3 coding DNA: TGTGCCAGCAGCCCACTAGGGGGTCAGAATTCACCCCTCCACTTT.